The 11 T cell receptor beta chains reported below all come from one sample, sequenced in a study of T and B cells in COVID-19 patients. BIOMED2 TRB-A/B primer pools were used in multiplex TRB PCR. MiXCR, applied by TCRdb to the multiplex PCR reads, yields one record per CDR3 protein. The sample lists tens of thousands of distinct CDR3 sequences, about a third occurring once. From blood, 250-500 ng of genomic DNA served as TRB template. Sequencing was performed on blood. Receptor source: a human donor who had recovered from COVID-19.

There are many counts of this clonotype. The V and J genes are TRBV19 and TRBJ2-5; the D gene could be TRBD1 or TRBD2 (6 bases each). The CDR3 spans 17 residues. The V gene's germline CDR1 is LNHDA and CDR2 SQIVND (reference sequence). V shed 5 bases and J shed 3 bases, with 22 bases lying between them. CDR3 sequence (DNA): TGTGCCAGTAGTCTCGGTTGGGGGGCGAAGACCAAAGAGACCCAGTACTTC. Translating gives CASSLGWGAKTKETQYF.

This clonotype was picked up a small number of times. V gene TRBV5-4 combines with J gene TRBJ2-1; perhaps TRBD1 as D (6 bases). The germline V gene encodes CDR1 SGHNT and CDR2 YYREEE (reference sequence). The V end was cut by 4 bases, the J end by 8 bases, with 19 bases between. The length of the CDR3 is 15 residues. The CDR3 DNA sequence: TGTGCCAGCAGCCGCGCCGGGACATTTAGGCATGAGCAGTTCTTC. Encoded protein: CASSRAGTFRHEQFF. Filled out from reference TRBV5-4 and TRBJ2-1, the complete variable domain reads ETGVTQSPTHLIKTRGQQVTLRCSSQSGHNTVSWYQQALGQGPQFIFQYYREEENGRGNFPPRFSGLQFPNYSSELNVNALELDDSALYLCASSRAGTFRHEQFFGPGTRLTVL.

This clonotype has just a few counts. This chain uses TRBV6-5 with TRBJ1-1; D remains ambiguous. Between the trimmed V and J ends, which lost 7 bases and 6 bases, there was a span of 18 bases. Germline V gene lookup returns CDR1 MNHEY and CDR2 SVGAGI. CDR3 length: 14 residues. CDR3 loop: CASTPGVRRPEAFF. The CDR3 DNA follows: TGTGCCAGCACCCCTGGGGTTCGGAGACCTGAAGCTTTCTTT.

This clonotype was picked up a small number of times. The V gene is TRBV7-9, the J gene TRBJ1-6; D is undetermined. This CDR3 region has 15 residues. Germline-derived CDR1 and CDR2 are SEHNR and FQNEAQ (reference sequence). V shed 2 bases and J shed 0 bases, with 5 bases lying between them. This chain's CDR3 is CASSLTSSYNSPLHF. The DNA for the CDR3 is TGTGCCAGCAGCTTAACTAGCTCCTATAATTCACCCCTCCACTTT.

This clonotype was counted many times. This sequence joins TRBV6-1 and TRBJ2-1, with 9 bases aligning to TRBD1. J was trimmed by 8 bases and V by 1 base; bases with no gene match: 12. Germline loops: CDR1 MNHNS, CDR2 SASEGT. This CDR3 contains 17 residues. CDR3 bases: TGTGCCAGCAGTGAAGATTTAAGGTGGACAGGGGTATATGAGCAGTTCTTC. Its translation is CASSEDLRWTGVYEQFF.

This clonotype has at least ten counts. The chain employs TRBV18 and TRBJ2-3, with D perhaps given as TRBD1 or TRBD2 (5 bases each). With 5 bases removed from V and 0 bases from J, the gap between germline ends came to 21 bases. The germline V gene has CDR1 KGHSH and CDR2 LQKENI. The CDR3 contains 18 residues. The CDR3 sequence: CASSSIEGTPLSTDTQYF. CDR3 DNA: TGTGCCAGCTCATCTATTGAAGGGACCCCACTCAGCACAGATACGCAGTATTTT.

The chain combines TRBV10-1 with TRBJ2-5, with D perhaps TRBD2 (7 bases). The CDR3 has 16 amino acids. CDR1 and CDR2 from the germline V gene are WNHNN and SYGVQD (reference sequence). V shed 4 bases and J shed 2 bases, with 17 bases lying between them. CDR3 coding DNA: TGCGCCAGCAGTGGGCCGGCGGGGGCTTCTCAAGAGACCCAGTACTTC. Protein sequence: CASSGPAGASQETQYF.

The chain joins TRBV7-2 to TRBJ2-7, with D perhaps matching TRBD1 or TRBD2 (5 bases each). The CDR3 loop spans 14 amino acids. Between the trimmed V and J ends, which lost 6 bases and 2 bases, there was a span of 14 bases. CDR1 SGHTA and CDR2 FQGNSA come from the germline V gene. The DNA of the CDR3 is TGTGCCAGCAGTTCCCGGGACGGCACCTACGAGCAGTACTTC. The encoded protein is CASSSRDGTYEQYF.

The chain links TRBV30 to TRBJ2-7, with unresolved D. This CDR3 spans 12 amino acids. The germline CDR1 and CDR2 sequences are GTSNPN and SVGIG (reference sequence). V was pared by 0 bases and J by 5 bases, with 8 bases between. This CDR3 is CAWSVTDHEQYF. CDR3 nucleotide sequence: TGTGCCTGGAGTGTTACAGACCACGAGCAGTACTTC.

This clonotype appeared many times. The chain recombines TRBV19 with TRBJ1-2, with 9 bases matching TRBD1. The CDR3 is made up of 14 amino acids. From germline, CDR1 is LNHDA and CDR2 SQIVND (reference sequence). The V gene end was trimmed by 5 bases and the J gene end by 5 bases; junction bases not matched to a gene: 6. CDR3 loop: CASSLDRGLYGYTF. CDR3 nucleotide sequence: TGTGCCAGTAGTTTGGACAGGGGCTTATATGGCTACACCTTC.

This clonotype has ten or more counts. The chain recombines TRBV18 with TRBJ1-6; D remains unclear. The germline V gene encodes CDR1 KGHSH and CDR2 LQKENI. The CDR3 is made up of 15 amino acids. V was shortened by 2 bases and J by 10 bases, with 15 bases between the two germline ends. CDR3 nucleotides: TGTGCCAGCTCACCAGGGAGGGATACTCGATCACCCCTCCACTTT. The encoded protein is CASSPGRDTRSPLHF.